Listed here are 12 T cell receptor beta chains from one sample, sequenced in a study of blood T cell repertoires in COVID-19 (dated by TCRdb to about 2020). The library was built by means of the immunoSEQ multiplex PCR assay. TCRdb took this table from immuneACCESS and kept in-frame rearrangements with V and J called. Such tables lack part of the clones; where checked against another copy, unresolved V genes explain under half of the gap, and the rest is unexplained. The sample data list approximately 230,000 clones, and 65% to 90% of these were observed just once. Together, the top ten hold around 1.7% of the sample. Material: PBMCs or T cells enriched from blood (not recorded which). These TCRs come from a man aged 35 to 55 who had recovered from COVID-19.

J is TRBJ1-6 and V is TRBV4-3; 7 bases are a match to TRBD1. V trimming: 0 bases; J trimming: 9 bases; junction bases outside the gene matches: 5. This CDR3 is 15 amino acids long. CDR1 is LGHNA and CDR2 is YSLEER in the germline V gene. CDR3 in DNA: TGCGCCAGCAGCCAAGAGAACAGGGGAAGTTCACCCCTCCACTTT. This codes for CASSQENRGSSPLHF.

V gene TRBV10-1 combines with J gene TRBJ1-5, with 7 bases fitting TRBD1. CDR3 length: 16 amino acids. Trimming cost V 3 bases and J 2 bases; bases outside gene matches: 7. Looked up from germline, CDR1 is WNHNN and CDR2 is SYGVQD (reference sequence). This chain's CDR3 is CASSDRQGRGNQPQHF. As DNA, the CDR3 is TGCGCCAGCAGTGACCGACAGGGCAGGGGCAATCAGCCCCAGCATTTT.

This chain uses TRBV29-1 with TRBJ2-7, with D perhaps matching TRBD1 (5 bases). Germline CDR1 and CDR2: SQVTM and ANQGSEA. Between the trimmed V and J ends, which lost 0 bases and 6 bases, there was a span of 9 bases. The CDR3 is made up of 12 amino acids. The CDR3 region is CSVEDRGFEQYF. For the CDR3, the DNA is TGCAGCGTTGAAGATAGGGGATTCGAGCAGTACTTC.

This chain uses TRBV5-1 with TRBJ1-1, with no clear D. V was clipped by 4 bases and J by 7 bases, with 11 bases between them. The CDR3 length is 12 residues. The germline CDR1 and CDR2 sequences are SGHRS and YFSETQ. The CDR3 bases are TGCGCCAGCAGCCCCGGGGAACATGAAGCTTTCTTT. It encodes CASSPGEHEAFF.

The gene calls are TRBV7-3 and TRBJ2-7; D ambiguous. The CDR3 length is 14 residues. Trimming took off 2 bases at V and 6 bases at J, with 14 bases between the two ends. In germline, CDR1 is SGHTA, CDR2 FQGTGA. The CDR3 coding sequence is TGTGCCAGCAGCTTACGGCTAGATTCCGCCGAGCAGTACTTC. Protein sequence: CASSLRLDSAEQYF.

The chain links TRBV11-3 to TRBJ2-7, with TRBD1 matching 10 bases. This CDR3 region has 14 residues. With V trimmed by 1 base and J by 3 bases, 0 bases remained unmatched. Per the germline V gene, CDR1 is SGHNT and CDR2 is YENEEA. In nucleotides, the CDR3 is TGTGCCAGCAGCTTAGGGGACAGGGGCTACGAGCAGTACTTC. The encoded protein is CASSLGDRGYEQYF. Combining the CDR3 with reference TRBV11-3 and TRBJ2-7 gives the whole variable domain EAGVVQSPRYKIIEKKQPVAFWCNPISGHNTLYWYLQNLGQGPELLIRYENEEAVDDSQLPKDRFSAERLKGVDSTLKIQPAELGDSAVYLCASSLGDRGYEQYFGPGTRLTVT.

The table lists this clone with a count of one. The chain has TRBV2 and TRBJ2-5, with 9 bases that match TRBD1. The CDR3 loop spans 16 amino acids. V gave up 1 base and J gave up 4 bases; unmatched junction bases: 7. Germline CDR1 reads SNHLY; CDR2 reads FYNNEI. CDR3 amino acids: CASSEVDRGLGETQYF. The CDR3 DNA sequence: TGTGCCAGCAGTGAAGTGGACAGGGGATTGGGAGAGACCCAGTACTTC. Filled out from reference TRBV2 and TRBJ2-5, the complete variable domain reads EPEVTQTPSHQVTQMGQEVILRCVPISNHLYFYWYRQILGQKVEFLVSFYNNEISEKSEIFDDQFSVERPDGSNFTLKIRSTKLEDSAMYFCASSEVDRGLGETQYFGPGTRLLVL.

The chain carries TRBV3-1 (or the pseudogene TRBV3-2) and TRBJ2-7; 10 nucleotides match TRBD2. After removal of 0 bases from V and 4 bases from J, the junction contained 9 bases not matched to a gene. CDR3 length: 17 residues. Looked up from germline, CDR1 is LGHDT and CDR2 is YNNKEL (reference sequence). The CDR3 reads CASSQDHSGRNKYEQYF. CDR3 nucleotide sequence: TGTGCCAGCAGCCAAGATCATAGCGGGAGGAACAAATACGAGCAGTACTTC.

This clone was picked up one time. The chain is built from TRBV27 and TRBJ2-5, with TRBD1 matching over 9 bases. Germline lookup yields CDR1 MNHEY and CDR2 SMNVEV (reference sequence). The V gene end was trimmed by 0 bases and the J gene end by 2 bases; junction bases not matched to a gene: 7. This CDR3 region has 17 residues. The CDR3 reads CASSLSSGTGLQETQYF. The CDR3 DNA reads TGTGCCAGCAGTTTATCCTCCGGGACAGGGCTACAAGAGACCCAGTACTTC.

This chain uses TRBV5-1 with TRBJ2-1; 16 nucleotides align to TRBD2. V lost 3 bases, J lost 7 bases, and 1 base stayed unmatched. Per the germline V gene, CDR1 is SGHRS and CDR2 is YFSETQ. The CDR3 consists of 15 residues. CDR3 loop: CASSWGLAGGNEQFF. The CDR3 DNA follows: TGCGCCAGCAGCTGGGGACTAGCGGGGGGGAATGAGCAGTTCTTC.

The chain uses TRBV5-6 and TRBJ1-2; the D gene is possibly TRBD1 (5 bases). Germline V gene lookup returns CDR1 SGHDT and CDR2 YYEEEE. Trimming removed 3 bases from V and 4 bases from J, with 7 bases in between. The CDR3 sequence is 12 residues long. The CDR3: CASSSGGYGYTF. The CDR3 nucleotides are TGTGCCAGCAGCTCGGGGGGCTATGGCTACACCTTC.

This chain joins TRBV27 and TRBJ1-6; D possibly corresponds to TRBD1 (5 bases). Germline CDR1 MNHEY, CDR2 SMNVEV (reference sequence). This CDR3 spans 14 amino acids. V was cut by 2 bases and J by 9 bases, with 11 bases left in between. The CDR3 nucleotides read TGTGCCAGCAGTTTACGGGGGGAAGGTTCACCCCTCCACTTT. This codes for CASSLRGEGSPLHF.